Shown below are 4 T cell receptor beta chains from a single sample sequenced in a study of blood T cell repertoires in COVID-19. Sequenced by immunoSEQ multiplex PCR; TCRdb stores in-frame clones only, minus some. Among approximately 140,000 clones listed, over 65% were seen once. Sequencing input: peripheral blood. These TCRs come from a man aged 65 to 85 with acute or convalescent COVID-19.

This rearrangement joins TRBV19 to TRBJ1-4; D is unresolved. Germline V gives CDR1 LNHDA, CDR2 SQIVND (reference sequence). The V gene lost 7 bases and the J gene lost 4 bases, with 4 bases spanning the gap. This CDR3 contains 11 residues. The CDR3 is CASTRNEKLFF. CDR3 sequence (DNA): TGTGCCAGTACGCGTAATGAAAAACTGTTTTTT.

This sequence joins TRBV9 and TRBJ2-1; 7 bases align to TRBD2. The CDR3 is 15 amino acids. Per germline, CDR1 SGDLS and CDR2 YYNGEE. Trimming took 3 bases from V and 7 from J; bases not matched to a gene: 10. The CDR3 DNA reads TGTGCCAGCAGCGGCACGACCGGGGGAGGGAATGAGCAGTTCTTC. This gives the protein CASSGTTGGGNEQFF.

V gene TRBV4-1 combines with J gene TRBJ1-4; the match to TRBD1 covers 7 bases. The CDR3 has 14 amino acids. The trim removed 1 base at V and 8 bases at J, leaving 4 bases unmatched. CDR1 and CDR2 (germline): MGHRA, YSYEKL. CDR3 nucleotide sequence: TGCGCCAGCAGCCAAGGGGACAGAGAGGAAAAACTGTTTTTT. It translates to CASSQGDREEKLFF.

The CDR3 bases are TGCGCCAGCAGTGGACCCAGGGGGGCAAGCAATCAGCCCCAGCATTTT. This translates into CASSGPRGASNQPQHF. This chain uses TRBV10-1 with TRBJ1-5; 7 nucleotides align to TRBD1. V dropped 4 bases and J dropped 1; count of bases not matched to a gene: 7. Per germline, CDR1 WNHNN and CDR2 SYGVQD (reference sequence). This CDR3 has 16 amino acids.